This T cell receptor beta chain was captured in a study of cytomegalovirus exposure and HLA in healthy donors. Primers for the PCR totalled 60 Vbeta and 13 Jbeta. Per the original data handling: In a later analysis, of some 80 million unique beta chains, around 11 million appeared in at least two donors. Assay used: immunoSEQ multiplex PCR; TCRdb lists only in-frame clones, some missing. V and J calls and clone size are given by that table; D and trimming were obtained from the DNA. Of 95,000 to 150,000 clones in the sample, roughly 80% were seen once. This clone was observed a single time. Its antigen is as yet unknown. Study-level points and caveats: Association of a missense DCLRE1C variant with TCR beta V- and J-gene trimming was reported in a later analysis. Productive rates of about 87% or about 30% were seen for most TCR beta V segments in an earlier analysis. Researchers had no immune exposure information except CMV serostatus available.

Trimming cost V 5 bases and J 1 base, with 12 bases left between them. The CDR3 is made up of 15 amino acids. Per the germline V gene, CDR1 is MNHEY and CDR2 is SVGAGI. This rearrangement joins TRBV6-5 to TRBJ1-3; maybe TRBD1 (5 bases). What was sequenced was PBMCs. This sequence originates from a woman aged 40-49 years in good health and CMV-seronegative. CDR3 loop: CASSPMAGSGNTIYF. DNA for the CDR3: TGTGCCAGCAGTCCCATGGCAGGGTCTGGAAACACCATATATTTT.